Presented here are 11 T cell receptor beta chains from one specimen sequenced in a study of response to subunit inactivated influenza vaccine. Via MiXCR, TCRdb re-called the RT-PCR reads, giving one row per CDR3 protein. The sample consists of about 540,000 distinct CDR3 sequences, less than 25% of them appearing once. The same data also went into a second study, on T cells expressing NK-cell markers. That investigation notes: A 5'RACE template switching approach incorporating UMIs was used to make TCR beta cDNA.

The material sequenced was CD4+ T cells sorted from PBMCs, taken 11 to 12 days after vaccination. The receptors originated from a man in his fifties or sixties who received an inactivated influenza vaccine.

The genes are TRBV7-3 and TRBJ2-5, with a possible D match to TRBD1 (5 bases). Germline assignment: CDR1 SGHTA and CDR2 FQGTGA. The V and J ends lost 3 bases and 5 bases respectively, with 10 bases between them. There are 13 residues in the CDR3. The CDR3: CASSFGHLETQYF. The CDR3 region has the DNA TGTGCCAGCAGCTTCGGACATTTGGAGACCCAGTACTTC.

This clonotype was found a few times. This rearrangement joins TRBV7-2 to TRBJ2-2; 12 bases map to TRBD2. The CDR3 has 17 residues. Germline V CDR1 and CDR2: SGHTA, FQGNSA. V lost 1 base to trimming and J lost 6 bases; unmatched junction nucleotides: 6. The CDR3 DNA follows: TGTGCCAGCAGCTTAGTCGCTAGCGGGAGGGCCGCCGGGGAGCTGTTTTTT. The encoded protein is CASSLVASGRAAGELFF.

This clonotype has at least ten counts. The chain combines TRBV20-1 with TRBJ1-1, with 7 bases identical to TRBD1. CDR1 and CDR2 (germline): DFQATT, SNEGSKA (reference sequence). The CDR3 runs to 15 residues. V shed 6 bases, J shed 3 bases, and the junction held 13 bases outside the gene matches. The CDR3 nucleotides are TGCAGTGCCAATAGACAGGGCTTCGAGGACACTGAAGCTTTCTTT. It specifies CSANRQGFEDTEAFF.

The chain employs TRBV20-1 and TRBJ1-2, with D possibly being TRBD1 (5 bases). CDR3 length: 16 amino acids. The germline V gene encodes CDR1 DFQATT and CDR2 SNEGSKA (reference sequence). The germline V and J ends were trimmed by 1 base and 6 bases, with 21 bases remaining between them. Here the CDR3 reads CSARGPTPPGVHGYTF. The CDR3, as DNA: TGCAGTGCTAGAGGACCTACCCCCCCGGGGGTCCATGGCTACACCTTC.

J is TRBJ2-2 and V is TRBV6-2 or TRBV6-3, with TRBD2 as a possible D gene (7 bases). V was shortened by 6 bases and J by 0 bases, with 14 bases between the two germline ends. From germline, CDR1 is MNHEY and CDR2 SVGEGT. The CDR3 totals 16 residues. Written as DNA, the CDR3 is TGTGCCAGCAGGATGGGGGGGGCAGCGAACACCGGGGAGCTGTTTTTT. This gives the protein CASRMGGAANTGELFF.

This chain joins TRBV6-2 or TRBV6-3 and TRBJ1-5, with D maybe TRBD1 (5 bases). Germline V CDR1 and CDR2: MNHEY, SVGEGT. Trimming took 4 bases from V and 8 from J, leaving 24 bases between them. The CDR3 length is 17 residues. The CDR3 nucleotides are TGTGCCAGCAGTTCCCGAGTACTGACAGTAGCAACCGAGCCCCAGCATTTT. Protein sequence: CASSSRVLTVATEPQHF.

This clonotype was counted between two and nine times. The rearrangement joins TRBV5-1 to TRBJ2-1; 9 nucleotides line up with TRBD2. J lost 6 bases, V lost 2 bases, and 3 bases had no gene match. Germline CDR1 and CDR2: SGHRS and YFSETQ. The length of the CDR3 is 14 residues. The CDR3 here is CASSLAGGTNEQFF. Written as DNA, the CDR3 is TGCGCCAGCAGCTTAGCGGGAGGCACCAATGAGCAGTTCTTC.

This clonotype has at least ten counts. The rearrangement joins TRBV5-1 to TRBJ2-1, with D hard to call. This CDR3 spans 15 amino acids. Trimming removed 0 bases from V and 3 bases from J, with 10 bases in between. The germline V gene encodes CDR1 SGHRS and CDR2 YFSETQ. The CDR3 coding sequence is TGCGCCAGCAGCTTGGGGGGATATGGCTACAATGAGCAGTTCTTC. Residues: CASSLGGYGYNEQFF. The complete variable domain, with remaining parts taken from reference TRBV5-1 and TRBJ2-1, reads KAGVTQTPRYLIKTRGQQVTLSCSPISGHRSVSWYQQTPGQGLQFLFEYFSETQRNKGNFPGRFSGRQFSNSRSEMNVSTLELGDSALYLCASSLGGYGYNEQFFGPGTRLTVL.

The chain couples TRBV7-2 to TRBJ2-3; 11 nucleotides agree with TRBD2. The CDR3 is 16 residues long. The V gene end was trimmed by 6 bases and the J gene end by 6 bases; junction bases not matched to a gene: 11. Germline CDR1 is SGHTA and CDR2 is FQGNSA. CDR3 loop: CASRTSGGTGEDTQYF. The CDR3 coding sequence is TGTGCCAGCAGAACTAGCGGGGGTACCGGGGAGGATACGCAGTATTTT.

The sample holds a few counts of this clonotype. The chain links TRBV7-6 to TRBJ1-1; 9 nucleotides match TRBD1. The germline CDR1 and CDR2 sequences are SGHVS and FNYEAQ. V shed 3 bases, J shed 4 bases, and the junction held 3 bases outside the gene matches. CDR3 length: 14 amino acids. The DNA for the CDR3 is TGTGCCAGCAGCTTCCTGGACAGGGGCACTGAAGCTTTCTTT. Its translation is CASSFLDRGTEAFF. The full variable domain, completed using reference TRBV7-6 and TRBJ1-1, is GAGVSQSPRYKVTKRGQDVALRCDPISGHVSLYWYRQALGQGPEFLTYFNYEAQQDKSGLPNDRFSAERPEGSISTLTIQRTEQRDSAMYRCASSFLDRGTEAFFGQGTRLTVV.

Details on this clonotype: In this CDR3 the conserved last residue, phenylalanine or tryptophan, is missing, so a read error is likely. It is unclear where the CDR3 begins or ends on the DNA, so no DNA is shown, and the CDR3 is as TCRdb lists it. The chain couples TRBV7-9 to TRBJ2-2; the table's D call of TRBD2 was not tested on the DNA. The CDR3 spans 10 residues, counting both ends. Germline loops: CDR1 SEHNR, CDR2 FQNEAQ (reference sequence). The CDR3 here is CASSSGTPNL.